This record covers a single T cell receptor beta chain. This clonotype was counted a few times. Its recognized antigen is unknown. There are no base qualities to consult, and no much larger clone falls within one base. Sample treatment or condition, as interpreted from the label and publication: live attenuated yellow fever vaccine strain. At every blood-draw timepoint, two biological replicates of bulk PBMCs were collected. A standard Ficoll-Paque protocol was used to isolate PBMCs from peripheral blood. TriZol was used to extract RNA from bulk PBMCs, CD4 and CD8 fractions, and dextramer-positive and dextramer-negative fractions. TCR cDNA was synthesized by 5'RACE template switching, which introduced a universal primer site and unique molecular identifiers. cDNA synthesis was primed from both the TCR alpha and TCR beta constant segments. Library amplification used two PCR steps, and the second PCR step added sample barcodes and sequencing adapters. Libraries were sequenced on Illumina HiSeq 2500 (2x100 bp) or NovaSeq (2x150 bp). The authors processed their data as follows. Reads were demultiplexed and collapsed into UMI consensus sequences with MIGEC, and V(D)J alignment was performed with MiXCR. Vaccine-responding clonotypes were identified with edgeR using replicate PBMC samples, with FDR below 0.01 and a log2 fold change above 5 up to day 15 being required. Bulk clonotypes were assigned CD4 or CD8 identity according to which sequenced CD4 or CD8 repertoire held them at higher abundance. TCRdb trimmed public reads at Q25 via fastp, called clones via MiXCR and kept in-frame beta chains. Identical CDR3 proteins give one entry, which carries the most common genes and DNA. TCRdb, not the original authors, processed these V and J calls. The sample table lists 310,000 or so distinct CDR3 sequences, around 6.8% of them with a count of one. In total, the top ten clones hold roughly a sixth of the sample.

V drops 8 bases and J drops 6 bases, leaving 15 bases in between. The CDR3 holds 13 amino acids from the cysteine to the phenylalanine. The sequence is cut down to CDR3 DNA, 39 bases in frame from base 1. From the germline V gene (reference sequence), CDR1 is LNHNV and CDR2 is YYDKDF. The entry originates in a study of T cells after yellow fever vaccination (dated by TCRdb to between 2018 and 2021). Looking at the study overall: The SMART-Seq v4 Ultra Low Input RNA kit was used to prepare libraries from fractions with low cell numbers. To track T-cell clones before and after primary and booster YFV17D yellow fever vaccination, bulk TCR alpha and beta repertoires were sequenced longitudinally. Two healthy male donors, one aged 18 to 30 and one aged 30 to 39 years, were included in the cohort. Bulk PBMC replicates and cell subsets were isolated from blood drawn at multiple timepoints before and after both primary and secondary immunization. What the research found in general, with its limitations: After the booster, most of the clones that had expanded following primary vaccination were detected again (just under 97% of CD4 and 80% to 90% of CD8), which suggests that memory was broadly maintained. Compared with the primary T-cell response, the secondary T-cell response was faster but weaker, reaching its peak on day 5 rather than on day 15. A small fraction of clonotypes showed up in both the CD4 and CD8 compartments, probably as a result of convergent recombination. The study included only a couple of donors, which limits how far the findings can be generalized. Because abundant contaminating clonotypes from the bulk population could be contained in FACS-sorted repertoires, computational filtering was required.

The sequence was collected from a man aged 18-30 years who received the YFV17D yellow fever vaccine. Sequencing used PBMCs, obtained 35 to 50 days after the first yellow fever vaccination. The chain joins TRBV15 to TRBJ2-3, with the identity of the D gene unclear. CDR3 loop: CATGSRSPDTQYF. The sequenced DNA is TGTGCCACCGGTTCGAGAAGTCCGGATACGCAGTATTTT. Reference TRBV15 and TRBJ2-3 proteins supply the regions before and after the CDR3; the full variable domain is: DAMVIQNPRYQVTQFGKPVTLSCSQTLNHNVMYWYQQKSSQAPKLLFHYYDKDFNNEADTPDNFQSRRPNTSFCFLDIRSPGLGDTAMYLCATGSRSPDTQYFGPGTRLTVL.